This T cell receptor beta chain was identified in a study of cytomegalovirus exposure and HLA in healthy donors. In the study overall: Early release data held 80 million to 100 million unique TCRs from HLA-typed donors.

Study-level findings and limits: In vitro data verified three CMV-associated chains as specific for CMV antigens.

In germline, CDR1 is MRHNA, CDR2 SNTAGT. V dropped 0 bases and J dropped 7 bases, with 7 bases sitting between them. The CDR3 extends over 13 amino acids. Notes on this clone: Its antigen is unknown.

Vbeta (60) and Jbeta (13) primers were used in the PCR. Sequencing was performed with immunoSEQ multiplex PCR; in TCRdb, only in-frame clones are kept and a portion is missing. The profile shows more than 95,000 clones, 83% of them singletons. The J gene is TRBJ2-1, the V gene TRBV6-4, with unresolved D. Source material: PBMCs. This clonotype was obtained from a woman in her thirties or forties in good health and CMV-seropositive. CDR3 coding DNA: TGTGCCAGCAGTGACTCAGCGTGGAATGAGCAGTTCTTC. Its translation: CASSDSAWNEQFF.